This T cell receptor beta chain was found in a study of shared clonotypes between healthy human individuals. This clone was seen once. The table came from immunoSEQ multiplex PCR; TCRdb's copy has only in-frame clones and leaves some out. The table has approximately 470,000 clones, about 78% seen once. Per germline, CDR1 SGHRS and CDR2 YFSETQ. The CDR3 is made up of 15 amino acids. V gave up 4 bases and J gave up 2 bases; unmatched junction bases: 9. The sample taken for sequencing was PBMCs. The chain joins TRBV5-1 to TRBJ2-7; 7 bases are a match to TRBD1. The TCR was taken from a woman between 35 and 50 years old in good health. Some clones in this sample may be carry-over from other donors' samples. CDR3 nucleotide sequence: TGCGCCAGCAGCGCGAGACAGGGTAGCACCTACGAGCAGTACTTC. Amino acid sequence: CASSARQGSTYEQYF.